These 27 T cell receptor beta chains originate from one sample sequenced in a study of control samples from healthy donors and cancer patients. TCRdb's table, derived via immunoSEQ multiplex PCR, lists solely in-frame clones and lacks some. The table shows under 450,000 clones, with 75% to 95% occurring only once. The sequenced sample consisted of PBMCs. The receptors shown here come from a man aged 35-49 years with head and neck cancer.

The chain combines TRBV28 with TRBJ2-7; no firm D call. There are 12 residues in the CDR3. Per the germline V gene, CDR1 is MDHEN and CDR2 is SYDVKM. V lost 8 bases, J lost 3 bases, and 11 bases lay in between. CDR3 protein: CASVEGSYEQYF. In DNA, the CDR3 is TGTGCCAGCGTCGAAGGTAGCTACGAGCAGTACTTC.

This chain links TRBV29-1 with TRBJ2-2; D could derive from TRBD1 or TRBD2 (5 bases each). The CDR3 is made up of 14 amino acids. Germline assignment: CDR1 SQVTM and CDR2 ANQGSEA. Trimming stripped 8 bases from V and 4 bases from J, with 17 bases between. CDR3: CSFKKGTRTGELFF. For the CDR3, the DNA is TGCAGCTTCAAGAAGGGGACCCGCACCGGGGAGCTGTTTTTT.

This chain uses TRBV5-1 with TRBJ2-1, with 7 positions matching TRBD1. CDR3 length: 14 amino acids. Germline V CDR1 and CDR2: SGHRS, YFSETQ. V shed 4 bases and J 4 bases; nucleotides not matched to a gene: 5. CDR3 sequence (DNA): TGCGCCAGCAGCCAGGGGACAGTTTACAATGAGCAGTTCTTC. Encoded protein: CASSQGTVYNEQFF.

The chain employs TRBV24-1 and TRBJ1-1; a weak D match, TRBD1 (6 bases). The CDR3 sequence is 17 residues long. Germline V gene lookup returns CDR1 KGHDR and CDR2 SFDVKD. V gave up 2 bases and J gave up 12 bases, with 27 bases separating them. The CDR3 region is CATSDSSPTLGQGFTFF. The CDR3 DNA is TGTGCCACCAGTGATTCTTCCCCCACTTTAGGCCAGGGGTTCACTTTCTTT.

This chain links TRBV14 with TRBJ1-4; unclear D gene. The CDR3 sequence is 15 residues long. Trimming cost V 4 bases and J 7 bases, with 16 bases left between them. Germline CDR1 and CDR2: SGHDN and FVKESK. This chain's CDR3 is CASSPLLGRSEKLFF. The CDR3 DNA reads TGTGCCAGCAGCCCGCTTTTGGGGAGGAGTGAAAAACTGTTTTTT.

The chain uses TRBV14 and TRBJ2-3; TRBD1 matches at 7 bases. Germline V lookup: CDR1 SGHDN, CDR2 FVKESK. The CDR3 has 17 residues. The junction had 7 bases not matched to a gene; V was cut back by 0 bases and J by 1 base. Written as DNA, the CDR3 is TGTGCCAGCAGCCAAGATAGGCGGACAGGCGGCACAGATACGCAGTATTTT. This sequence encodes CASSQDRRTGGTDTQYF. Variable domain in full (rest from reference TRBV14 and TRBJ2-3): EAGVTQFPSHSVIEKGQTVTLRCDPISGHDNLYWYRRVMGKEIKFLLHFVKESKQDESGMPNNRFLAERTGGTYSTLKVQPAELEDSGVYFCASSQDRRTGGTDTQYFGPGTRLTVL.

The chain uses TRBV11-2 and TRBJ2-1, with no clear D. This CDR3 spans 15 amino acids. V lost 5 bases to trimming and J lost 0 bases, with 11 bases between them. The germline gives CDR1 SGHAT, CDR2 FQNNGV. The CDR3 protein is CASSPRAGSYNEQFF. DNA of the CDR3: TGTGCCAGCAGCCCCCGGGCAGGCTCCTACAATGAGCAGTTCTTC.

The chain carries TRBV3-1 (or the pseudogene TRBV3-2) and TRBJ2-5; weak D call: TRBD1 (5 bases). CDR3 length: 18 residues. V lost 2 bases and J 5 bases, leaving 24 bases between the germline ends. Germline assignment: CDR1 LGHDT and CDR2 YNNKEL (reference sequence). The CDR3 DNA reads as TGTGCCAGCAGCCAACCCGAATCGAGTAGCAGGGTGGAGGAGACCCAGTACTTC. It is translated as CASSQPESSSRVEETQYF.

The chain employs TRBV19 and TRBJ2-1; 9 bases map to TRBD2. Germline V gene sequence: CDR1 LNHDA, CDR2 SQIVND (reference sequence). V trimming: 5 bases; J trimming: 5 bases; junction bases outside the gene matches: 7. The CDR3 runs 15 residues. The CDR3 reads CASSQSSGEDNEQFF. In DNA form, the CDR3 reads TGTGCCAGTAGTCAATCTAGCGGGGAGGACAATGAGCAGTTCTTC.

The V and J genes are TRBV27 and TRBJ1-6, with TRBD1 identical over 7 bases. Germline values: CDR1 MNHEY, CDR2 SMNVEV (reference sequence). The CDR3 is 14 amino acids. V shed 4 bases, J shed 8 bases, and the junction held 5 bases outside the gene matches. DNA of the CDR3: TGTGCCAGCAGTTCGACAGGGCCGTATTCACCCCTCCACTTT. Residues: CASSSTGPYSPLHF.

This clone was detected a few times. The chain recombines TRBV6-6 with TRBJ1-1, with unresolved D. V shed 2 bases and J shed 0 bases, with 10 bases lying between them. The germline V gene has CDR1 MNHNY and CDR2 SVGAGI (reference sequence). CDR3 size: 15 residues. The CDR3: CASSYGLAVNTEAFF. The DNA of the CDR3 is TGTGCCAGCAGTTACGGTTTGGCGGTGAACACTGAAGCTTTCTTT.

The chain uses TRBV27 and TRBJ2-7, with 13 bases identical to TRBD2. Trimming at V came to 6 bases and at J to 3 bases, leaving 8 bases not matched to a gene. The CDR3 consists of 16 residues. CDR1 and CDR2 (germline): MNHEY, SMNVEV (reference sequence). This CDR3 is CASSDGLAGVFYEQYF. For the CDR3, the DNA is TGTGCCAGCAGCGACGGACTAGCGGGAGTTTTCTACGAGCAGTACTTC.

This clone occurred a few times. The rearrangement joins TRBV30 to TRBJ1-6; D gene uncertain. Per germline, CDR1 GTSNPN and CDR2 SVGIG (reference sequence). Trimming removed 3 bases at V and 7 bases at J, with 13 bases between. The CDR3 covers 14 residues. Here the CDR3 reads CAWRAANGNSPLHF. The CDR3 DNA follows: TGTGCCTGGAGAGCAGCTAACGGGAATTCACCCCTCCACTTT.

The genes are TRBV30 and TRBJ2-7; D might be TRBD1 or TRBD2, each matching 5 bases. The CDR3 totals 14 residues. Germline CDR1 is GTSNPN and CDR2 is SVGIG (reference sequence). The ends were cut back, 2 bases at V and 2 bases at J, with 13 bases in the middle. The CDR3 sequence: CAWSLGTTPYEQYF. Here the CDR3 DNA reads TGTGCCTGGAGTTTGGGGACGACTCCCTACGAGCAGTACTTC.

V usage is TRBV6-2 or TRBV6-3 and J usage is TRBJ1-1; a weak D match, TRBD1 (5 bases). V shed 2 bases and J shed 1 base, with 11 bases lying between them. Germline V gene lookup returns CDR1 MNHEY and CDR2 SVGEGT. This CDR3 contains 15 residues. The CDR3 region has the DNA TGTGCCAGCAGTTACGGGGGGATGGGGAACACTGAAGCTTTCTTT. This encodes CASSYGGMGNTEAFF.

This clone is judged medium-sized. The rearrangement links TRBV6-4 to TRBJ2-2; possible D gene TRBD1, 5 bases. Trimming cost V 3 bases and J 3 bases, with 5 bases left between them. There are 13 residues in the CDR3. Germline V lookup: CDR1 MRHNA, CDR2 SNTAGT. The DNA of the CDR3 is TGTGCCAGCAGTGAAGGGGACACCGGGGAGCTGTTTTTT. This codes for CASSEGDTGELFF.

CDR3 bases: TGTGCCAGCAGACCCGGGGGGGGAACTGAAGCTTTCTTT. It encodes CASRPGGGTEAFF. The V call is TRBV2, the J call TRBJ1-1; TRBD1 is a possible D gene (5 bases). This CDR3 region has 13 residues. The V gene lost 6 bases and the J gene lost 5 bases, with 13 bases spanning the gap. Germline V gene data show CDR1 as SNHLY and CDR2 as FYNNEI.

The chain couples TRBV28 to TRBJ1-2, with D possibly TRBD1 on 5 matching bases. The germline V gene encodes CDR1 MDHEN and CDR2 SYDVKM. V shed 5 bases and J shed 6 bases, with 13 bases lying between them. The CDR3 has 13 amino acids. CDR3 nucleotides: TGTGCCAGCAGTCCTCGTTTAGGGGATGGCTACACCTTC. This encodes CASSPRLGDGYTF.

The chain recombines TRBV6-5 with TRBJ1-4, with D possibly being TRBD1 (5 bases). Germline CDR1 reads MNHEY; CDR2 reads SVGAGI. Trimming stripped 2 bases from V and 7 bases from J, with 11 bases between. The CDR3 is made up of 14 amino acids. The CDR3 loop is CASSYGQGTEKLFF. CDR3 in DNA: TGTGCCAGCAGTTACGGGCAGGGAACTGAAAAACTGTTTTTT.

V is TRBV19 and J is TRBJ2-3; 8 positions agree with TRBD2. V trimming: 1 base; J trimming: 1 base; junction bases outside the gene matches: 4. Germline CDR1 reads LNHDA; CDR2 reads SQIVND (reference sequence). The CDR3 totals 16 residues. CDR3 protein: CASSIADGGGTDTQYF. DNA for the CDR3: TGTGCCAGTAGTATAGCGGACGGGGGGGGCACAGATACGCAGTATTTT.

The V and J genes are TRBV30 and TRBJ2-6, with a possible D match to TRBD1 (6 bases). Trimming shortened V by 7 bases and J by 0 bases, and 7 bases separated the two germline ends. Germline V gene lookup returns CDR1 GTSNPN and CDR2 SVGIG (reference sequence). CDR3 size: 13 residues. The CDR3 reads CAYRDSGANVLTF. The CDR3 nucleotides read TGTGCCTACAGGGACTCTGGGGCCAACGTCCTGACTTTC.

The chain carries TRBV5-1 and TRBJ1-5, with TRBD1 matching 8 bases. Germline loops: CDR1 SGHRS, CDR2 YFSETQ. V shed 1 base and J 4 bases; nucleotides not matched to a gene: 7. The length of the CDR3 is 16 residues. The CDR3 spells CASSLTGGGGNQPQHF. In DNA form, the CDR3 reads TGCGCCAGCAGCTTGACAGGGGGAGGAGGGAATCAGCCCCAGCATTTT.

This clone was picked up one time. The CDR3 nucleotides are TGTGCCACCAGTGATGCGGGCAGTAACTATGGCTACACCTTC. This sequence encodes CATSDAGSNYGYTF. The V gene is TRBV24-1, the J gene TRBJ1-2; no clear D gene. The CDR3 sequence is 14 residues long. The V gene lost 3 bases and the J gene lost 1 base, with 8 bases spanning the gap. CDR1 KGHDR and CDR2 SFDVKD come from the germline V gene.

This clone was recorded once. The rearrangement uses TRBV28 and TRBJ2-7; perhaps TRBD1 as D (6 bases). Germline CDR1 MDHEN, CDR2 SYDVKM. The CDR3 extends over 13 amino acids. V lost 6 bases to trimming and J lost 6 bases, with 15 bases between them. The CDR3 spells CASRSQTGLEQYF. The CDR3 bases are TGTGCCAGCAGGTCCCAGACAGGTCTCGAGCAGTACTTC.

This chain's CDR3 is CASTSGQANYGYTF. CDR3 coding DNA: TGTGCCAGCACCTCCGGACAAGCTAACTATGGCTACACCTTC. The V and J genes are TRBV28 and TRBJ1-2; D is perhaps TRBD1 (5 bases). The CDR3 length is 14 residues. With 7 bases removed from V and 0 bases from J, the gap between germline ends came to 12 bases. In germline, CDR1 is MDHEN, CDR2 SYDVKM.

V gene TRBV24-1 combines with J gene TRBJ2-7; D is unresolved. The CDR3 is made up of 11 amino acids. The germline CDR1 and CDR2 sequences are KGHDR and SFDVKD. The ends were cut back, 2 bases at V and 12 bases at J, with 10 bases in the middle. CDR3 loop: CATSDYNRWYF. The CDR3 DNA reads TGTGCCACCAGTGATTATAACCGCTGGTACTTC.

This clone was picked up one time. This chain joins TRBV11-2 and TRBJ2-1, with D maybe TRBD1 (5 bases). CDR3 length: 15 residues. The germline gives CDR1 SGHAT, CDR2 FQNNGV. Trimming shortened V by 2 bases and J by 8 bases, and 16 bases separated the two germline ends. CDR3 amino acids: CASSLSAGNLHEQFF. The CDR3 DNA reads as TGTGCCAGCAGCTTAAGCGCAGGGAACCTGCATGAGCAGTTCTTC.